Following are 27 T cell receptor beta chains from one sample sequenced in a study of neoadjuvant anti-PD-1 for oral cavity cancer (dated by TCRdb to the early 2020s). The sample's time point label, in plain terms: before neoadjuvant nivolumab. The library came from the immunoSEQ multiplex PCR assay. TCRdb limited this immuneACCESS table to in-frame rearrangements with V and J called. A share of clones is missing; checked studies link under half to unresolved V genes, and the rest is unexplained. This sample lists 80,000 to 95,000 clones; under 90% were detected once. Of the sample, over 3% is held by the ten largest clones. The source was PBMCs, collected before nivolumab (anti-PD-1) treatment. All receptors derive from a person aged 35-79 years with oral cavity squamous cell carcinoma.

The chain employs TRBV2 and TRBJ1-1; D call uncertain. The V end lost 6 bases, the J end lost 6 bases, and 17 bases lay between the germline ends. The CDR3 spans 14 residues. Germline CDR1 is SNHLY and CDR2 is FYNNEI. CDR3 in amino acids: CASSSRGSNAEAFF. The DNA for the CDR3 is TGTGCCAGCAGCTCTAGAGGGTCCAACGCTGAAGCTTTCTTT.

This sequence joins TRBV5-1 and TRBJ2-3; D is undetermined. Germline V gives CDR1 SGHRS, CDR2 YFSETQ. The length of the CDR3 is 14 residues. Trimming took off 2 bases at V and 0 bases at J, with 7 bases between the two ends. This chain's CDR3 is CASSLDPSTDTQYF. The DNA of the CDR3 is TGCGCCAGCAGCTTAGATCCTAGCACAGATACGCAGTATTTT. Based on the CDR3 plus reference TRBV5-1 and TRBJ2-3, the full variable domain is KAGVTQTPRYLIKTRGQQVTLSCSPISGHRSVSWYQQTPGQGLQFLFEYFSETQRNKGNFPGRFSGRQFSNSRSEMNVSTLELGDSALYLCASSLDPSTDTQYFGPGTRLTVL.

This chain links TRBV6-5 with TRBJ2-7; 9 nucleotides match TRBD1. Germline CDR1 MNHEY, CDR2 SVGAGI. The CDR3 spans 15 residues. V dropped 6 bases and J dropped 4; count of bases not matched to a gene: 10. CDR3 region: CASRPGQGGSYEQYF. For the CDR3, the DNA is TGTGCCAGCAGACCGGGACAGGGAGGTTCTTACGAGCAGTACTTC.

The chain is built from TRBV9 and TRBJ1-3; no reliable D call. This CDR3 is 16 amino acids long. V lost 5 bases, J lost 0 bases, and 15 bases lay in between. Germline V gene sequence: CDR1 SGDLS, CDR2 YYNGEE. CDR3 sequence reads: CASSPLVGPSGNTIYF. CDR3 DNA: TGTGCCAGCAGTCCCCTAGTAGGGCCCTCTGGAAACACCATATATTTT.

J is TRBJ2-3 and V is TRBV10-3, with 7 nucleotides matching TRBD2. Germline CDR1 ENHRY, CDR2 SYGVKD. This CDR3 comprises 14 residues. Trimming removed 4 bases from V and 7 bases from J; junction bases left unmatched: 8. CDR3 region: CAISAILAENTQYF. The DNA of the CDR3 is TGTGCCATCAGTGCCATCCTAGCGGAAAATACGCAGTATTTT.

The J gene is TRBJ1-1, the V gene TRBV28, with 10 positions matching TRBD1. Germline trimming cut 7 bases from V and 3 bases from J; bases unmatched to any gene: 14. The CDR3 is made up of 17 amino acids. Germline V CDR1 and CDR2: MDHEN, SYDVKM. CDR3 DNA: TGTGCCAGCACCCTCCCGACAGGGGGCGCTTGGGACACTGAAGCTTTCTTT. Protein sequence: CASTLPTGGAWDTEAFF. The full variable domain, its missing parts supplied by reference TRBV28 and TRBJ1-1, is DVKVTQSSRYLVKRTGEKVFLECVQDMDHENMFWYRQDPGLGLRLIYFSYDVKMKEKGDIPEGYSVSREKKERFSLILESASTNQTSMYLCASTLPTGGAWDTEAFFGQGTRLTVV.

The chain has TRBV5-1 and TRBJ2-3, with unresolved D. The CDR3 contains 14 residues. V was pared by 7 bases and J by 0 bases, with 12 bases between. Germline loops: CDR1 SGHRS, CDR2 YFSETQ. The CDR3 spells CASCRMPSTDTQYF. The CDR3 DNA reads TGCGCCAGCTGCCGGATGCCTAGCACAGATACGCAGTATTTT.

This clone was found once. Different DNA sequences within this sample yield the same CDR3. The chain uses TRBV6-5 and TRBJ1-5; D is perhaps TRBD1 (5 bases). The CDR3 spans 13 residues. The germline V gene encodes CDR1 MNHEY and CDR2 SVGAGI. Trimming removed 9 bases from V and 4 bases from J, with 13 bases in between. CDR3 DNA sequence: TGTGCCAGTAGTAGGGGAATAAATCAGCCCCAGCATTTT. This encodes CASSRGINQPQHF.

V and J are TRBV7-9 and TRBJ2-4, with D unclear. This CDR3 is built from 13 residues. The V end lost 3 bases, the J end lost 6 bases, and 9 bases lay between the germline ends. The germline V gene encodes CDR1 SEHNR and CDR2 FQNEAQ (reference sequence). The CDR3 DNA is TGTGCCAGCAGCTTCGGCCCTGTAAACATTCAGTACTTC. As protein: CASSFGPVNIQYF.

The chain carries TRBV10-3 and TRBJ2-1; D perhaps matches TRBD2 (6 bases). CDR1 and CDR2 (germline): ENHRY, SYGVKD. The V gene lost 4 bases and the J gene lost 8 bases, with 15 bases spanning the gap. CDR3 length: 14 residues. The CDR3 reads CAISVRGMGDEQFF. The CDR3 coding sequence is TGTGCCATCAGTGTCCGGGGGATGGGTGATGAGCAGTTCTTC.

This clone has only a few counts. The V gene is TRBV10-3, the J gene TRBJ2-3; possible D gene TRBD1, 6 bases. Trimming took 3 bases from V and 1 from J, leaving 11 bases between them. CDR1 is ENHRY and CDR2 is SYGVKD in the germline V gene. The CDR3 runs to 15 residues. In DNA form, the CDR3 reads TGTGCCATCAGTGATACAGGGTCCCGCACAGATACGCAGTATTTT. This sequence encodes CAISDTGSRTDTQYF.

The J gene is TRBJ2-5, the V gene TRBV5-1; TRBD2 agrees at 7 bases. V was clipped by 4 bases and J by 0 bases; unmatched bases: 0. The CDR3 covers 13 residues. Per germline, CDR1 SGHRS and CDR2 YFSETQ. The CDR3 DNA is TGCGCCAGCAGCGGGACTAACCAAGAGACCCAGTACTTC. It translates to CASSGTNQETQYF.

The J gene is TRBJ1-1, the V gene TRBV11-2; D gene unclear. The CDR3 covers 14 residues. V was shortened by 2 bases and J by 0 bases, with 7 bases between the two germline ends. Germline V gene sequence: CDR1 SGHAT, CDR2 FQNNGV. The CDR3 DNA reads TGTGCCAGCAGCTTACATCGGGTGAACACTGAAGCTTTCTTT. Protein: CASSLHRVNTEAFF.

The chain joins TRBV2 to TRBJ1-5, with 10 bases matching TRBD1. The germline CDR1 and CDR2 sequences are SNHLY and FYNNEI. The CDR3 totals 13 residues. The J segment lost 9 bases and the V segment lost 6 bases, leaving 5 bases of the junction unmatched. CDR3 amino acids: CASSGTGVSPQHF. CDR3 in DNA: TGTGCCAGCAGCGGGACAGGGGTTTCGCCCCAGCATTTT.

The chain has TRBV27 and TRBJ2-1; 8 bases line up with TRBD1. The germline V gene encodes CDR1 MNHEY and CDR2 SMNVEV (reference sequence). CDR3 length equals 15 residues. The J segment lost 8 bases and the V segment lost 6 bases, leaving 12 bases of the junction unmatched. CDR3 in DNA: TGTGCCAGCAGGCGTAACCGACAGGGGCGCGATGAGCAGTTCTTC. It yields the protein CASRRNRQGRDEQFF.

This clone was seen only a few times. The chain employs TRBV30 and TRBJ2-1; D not resolved. The CDR3 is 14 amino acids. Germline CDR1 GTSNPN, CDR2 SVGIG (reference sequence). The V end lost 8 bases, the J end lost 2 bases, and 16 bases lay between the germline ends. CDR3 in amino acids: CAAVTADTYNEQFF. The CDR3 region has the DNA TGTGCCGCGGTCACGGCGGATACCTACAATGAGCAGTTCTTC. Together with reference TRBV30 and TRBJ2-1, the CDR3 gives the full variable domain: SQTIHQWPATLVQPVGSPLSLECTVEGTSNPNLYWYRQAAGRGLQLLFYSVGIGQISSEVPQNLSASRPQDRQFILSSKKLLLSDSGFYLCAAVTADTYNEQFFGPGTRLTVL.

The chain recombines TRBV30 with TRBJ1-5; 8 nucleotides line up with TRBD1. CDR3 size: 12 residues. The ends lost 5 bases at V and 7 bases at J; junction bases unmatched: 4. Germline V gene sequence: CDR1 GTSNPN, CDR2 SVGIG (reference sequence). The CDR3 DNA reads as TGTGCCTGGGGGACAGGTCTGCAGCCCCAGCATTTT. It encodes CAWGTGLQPQHF.

This chain uses TRBV7-3 with TRBJ2-2; 7 bases line up with TRBD1. The CDR3 sequence is 15 residues long. The germline V gene has CDR1 SGHTA and CDR2 FQGTGA. V was pared by 3 bases and J by 0 bases, with 1 base of the junction left unmatched. DNA of the CDR3: TGTGCCAGCAGCTTGGGGACAGCGAACACCGGGGAGCTGTTTTTT. Translating gives CASSLGTANTGELFF.

This rearrangement joins TRBV6-1 to TRBJ2-1; D is ambiguous. The V and J ends lost 4 bases and 2 bases respectively, with 15 bases between them. Germline V gene lookup returns CDR1 MNHNS and CDR2 SASEGT. This CDR3 has 16 amino acids. CDR3 region: CASSATLWRTYNEQFF. CDR3 DNA: TGTGCCAGCAGTGCTACCCTCTGGCGGACCTACAATGAGCAGTTCTTC.

This chain links TRBV5-4 with TRBJ2-3; D is undetermined. V was cut by 4 bases and J by 0 bases, with 9 bases left in between. CDR3 length equals 14 residues. CDR1 and CDR2 from the germline V gene are SGHNT and YYREEE (reference sequence). The CDR3, as DNA: TGTGCCAGCAGCCCCGACCCTAGCACAGATACGCAGTATTTT. The encoded protein is CASSPDPSTDTQYF.

V gene TRBV7-8 combines with J gene TRBJ1-4; TRBD1 matches 11 bases. There are 18 residues in the CDR3. V was pared by 3 bases and J by 0 bases, with 6 bases of the junction left unmatched. Germline-derived CDR1 and CDR2 are SGHVS and FQNEAQ. CDR3 loop: CASSFQPGQGATNEKLFF. In nucleotides, the CDR3 is TGTGCCAGCAGCTTTCAGCCGGGACAGGGGGCAACTAATGAAAAACTGTTTTTT.

The CDR3 bases are TGTGCCAGCAGTCTTTCTAGCGCTGTCTCCTACGAGCAGTACTTC. Translated: CASSLSSAVSYEQYF. The chain combines TRBV6-1 with TRBJ2-7, with a tentative D call TRBD2 (6 bases). Germline-derived CDR1 and CDR2 are MNHNS and SASEGT. The length of the CDR3 is 15 residues. V gave up 5 bases and J gave up 0 bases, with 14 bases separating them.

The rearrangement uses TRBV5-1 and TRBJ2-1; 8 bases fit TRBD2. Germline V gene lookup returns CDR1 SGHRS and CDR2 YFSETQ. Losses at the gene ends were 0 bases for V and 9 bases for J; bases not matched to a gene: 14. The CDR3 sequence is 17 residues long. The CDR3 bases are TGCGCCAGCAGCTTGGTGGCTAGCGGGCCCTCAGTTGTTGAGCAGTTCTTC. As protein: CASSLVASGPSVVEQFF.

About this clone itself: At one end, the junction sequence differs from germline, possibly due to a read error. The rearrangement links TRBV7-7 to TRBJ1-1; 8 positions agree with TRBD1. CDR3 size: 16 residues. CDR1 and CDR2 from the germline V gene are SSHAT and FNYEAQ (reference sequence). The CDR3 protein is CASSLVQGAVNTEAFF. The DNA for the CDR3 is TGTGCTAGCAGCTTAGTGCAGGGGGCTGTGAACACTGAAGCTTTCTTT. The full variable domain, rest sourced from reference TRBV7-7 and TRBJ1-1, is GAGVSQSPRYKVTKRGQDVTLRCDPISSHATLYWYQQALGQGPEFLTYFNYEAQPDKSGLPSDRFSAERPEGSISTLTIQRTEQRDSAMYRCASSLVQGAVNTEAFFGQGTRLTVV.

This clone occurred a few times. The chain has TRBV7-9 and TRBJ2-1; 9 nucleotides agree with TRBD2. The germline CDR1 and CDR2 sequences are SEHNR and FQNEAQ (reference sequence). The ends lost 6 bases at V and 7 bases at J; junction bases unmatched: 16. This CDR3 region has 17 residues. Here the CDR3 reads CASRPTRLGLAMNEQFF. The CDR3 nucleotides are TGTGCCAGCAGGCCGACTAGGCTGGGACTAGCTATGAATGAGCAGTTCTTC.

The rearrangement joins TRBV5-1 to TRBJ2-5; D is ambiguous. The CDR3 runs to 15 residues. Germline CDR1 SGHRS, CDR2 YFSETQ. The V gene lost 0 bases and the J gene lost 2 bases, with 11 bases spanning the gap. CDR3 nucleotides: TGCGCCAGCAGCTTGGTGAGTGCTGCACAAGAGACCCAGTACTTC. It codes for CASSLVSAAQETQYF.

The gene calls are TRBV5-1 and TRBJ2-1; maybe TRBD1 (5 bases). The CDR3 has 14 amino acids. The V end was cut by 4 bases, the J end by 0 bases, with 8 bases between. Germline CDR1 reads SGHRS; CDR2 reads YFSETQ. The CDR3 loop reads CASSAGISYNEQFF. The CDR3 DNA reads as TGCGCCAGCAGCGCAGGGATCTCCTACAATGAGCAGTTCTTC.